This T cell receptor (beta chain) was identified during a study of shared clonotypes between healthy human individuals. Assay used: immunoSEQ multiplex PCR; TCRdb lists only in-frame clones, some missing. The repertoire holds roughly 2 million clones, with approximately 95% as singletons. The CDR3 has 14 residues. Trimming pared 5 bases from V and 7 bases from J, leaving 14 bases between. Germline V gives CDR1 SGHVS, CDR2 FNYEAQ. This clone has just one count. The chain links TRBV7-6 to TRBJ1-4, with a weak D call TRBD1 (5 bases). This clonotype was obtained from a man aged 18-30 years in good health. Sequencing was done on a sample of naive CD4+ T cells sorted from blood. Stated subset: CD45RA+ positively selected. DNA of the CDR3: TGTGCCAGCAGCCCGACGGCGGGGGGTGAAAAACTGTTTTTT. It translates to CASSPTAGGEKLFF.